These 27 T cell receptor beta chains were sequenced from one sample in a study of T cell repertoires in cytomegalovirus infection. Their specific antigens are unknown. From the reads, TCRdb called clonotypes with MiXCR, one entry per CDR3 protein. The sample shows hundreds of thousands of distinct CDR3 sequences, approximately 33% of them seen only once. Here the sequenced sample was cultured PBMCs, taken from culture after CMV antigen stimulation. Every receptor here comes from a human donor in good health (CMV status not recorded). Some clones in this sample may be carry-over from other donors' samples.

This clonotype occurred once. The V call is TRBV6-6, the J call TRBJ2-1; 7 nucleotides match TRBD2. With V trimmed by 1 base and J by 7 bases, 1 base remained unmatched. This CDR3 is built from 13 residues. Germline CDR1 reads MNHNY; CDR2 reads SVGAGI (reference sequence). Here the CDR3 reads CASSYWGGNEQFF. The CDR3 DNA sequence: TGTGCCAGCAGTTACTGGGGGGGGAATGAGCAGTTCTTC.

The chain combines TRBV6-1 with TRBJ2-7, with D perhaps TRBD2 (6 bases). The CDR3 sequence is 13 residues long. Germline V gene data show CDR1 as MNHNS and CDR2 as SASEGT. V was pared by 3 bases and J by 4 bases, with 10 bases between. CDR3 amino acids: CASSETGVYEQYF. The CDR3 region has the DNA TGTGCCAGCAGTGAGACGGGAGTATACGAGCAGTACTTC.

The chain uses TRBV7-9 and TRBJ2-5, with a tentative D call TRBD2 (5 bases). Germline CDR1 reads SEHNR; CDR2 reads FQNEAQ (reference sequence). Between the trimmed V and J ends, which lost 5 bases and 5 bases, there was a span of 18 bases. The length of the CDR3 is 15 residues. CDR3 coding DNA: TGTGCCAGCAGCCCTCTGGCGGGCCCAGTCGAGACCCAGTACTTC. As protein: CASSPLAGPVETQYF.

The table lists this clonotype with many counts. The V and J genes are TRBV7-2 and TRBJ2-5; 15 bases fit TRBD2. In germline, CDR1 is SGHTA, CDR2 FQGNSA. CDR3 length: 16 residues. V shed 5 bases, J shed 4 bases, and the junction held 5 bases outside the gene matches. CDR3 DNA: TGTGCCAGCAGCCAAGGACTAGCGGGGGGGGGAGAGACCCAGTACTTC. Its translation: CASSQGLAGGGETQYF. The whole variable domain, remainder taken from reference TRBV7-2 and TRBJ2-5, is GAGVSQSPSNKVTEKGKDVELRCDPISGHTALYWYRQSLGQGLEFLIYFQGNSAPDKSGLPSDRFSAERTGGSVSTLTIQRTQQEDSAVYLCASSQGLAGGGETQYFGPGTRLLVL.

V usage is TRBV7-6 and J usage is TRBJ1-4; D gene uncertain. Per the germline V gene, CDR1 is SGHVS and CDR2 is FNYEAQ. Trimming removed 0 bases from V and 8 bases from J, with 13 bases in between. CDR3 length equals 15 residues. CDR3 nucleotides: TGTGCCAGCAGCTTAGCAGGGCAAAGAGGGGAAAAACTGTTTTTT. Its protein is CASSLAGQRGEKLFF.

The chain uses TRBV7-9 and TRBJ2-7; maybe TRBD2 (6 bases). The CDR3 is 15 amino acids. Trimming pared 0 bases from V and 3 bases from J, leaving 12 bases between. CDR1 and CDR2 (germline): SEHNR, FQNEAQ (reference sequence). The CDR3 protein is CASSLALRGNYEQYF. In DNA, the CDR3 is TGTGCCAGCAGCTTAGCGCTGCGGGGAAACTACGAGCAGTACTTC. Full variable domain (rest looked up from reference TRBV7-9 and TRBJ2-7): DTGVSQNPRHKITKRGQNVTFRCDPISEHNRLYWYRQTLGQGPEFLTYFQNEAQLEKSRLLSDRFSAERPKGSFSTLEIQRTEQGDSAMYLCASSLALRGNYEQYFGPGTRLTVT.

This chain uses TRBV12-3 or TRBV12-4 with TRBJ1-2; D call uncertain. The CDR3 consists of 12 residues. Trimming took off 3 bases at V and 8 bases at J, with 10 bases between the two ends. The CDR3 loop reads CASSFLKEGYTF. The CDR3 DNA is TGTGCCAGCAGTTTTCTGAAGGAGGGCTACACCTTC.

V is TRBV27 and J is TRBJ1-2; D possibly corresponds to TRBD1 (5 bases). The CDR3 extends over 14 amino acids. CDR1 MNHEY and CDR2 SMNVEV come from the germline V gene (reference sequence). Trimming took 11 bases from V and 8 from J, leaving 24 bases between them. In DNA form, the CDR3 reads TGTGCCTCCCGACGGGGGAGTGGGTCCGTAGGCTACACCTTC. Residues: CASRRGSGSVGYTF.

This clonotype was observed a few times. The chain joins TRBV11-2 to TRBJ2-5; a weak D match, TRBD1 (5 bases). Germline V gene data show CDR1 as SGHAT and CDR2 as FQNNGV. Trimming removed 5 bases at V and 2 bases at J, with 12 bases between. The CDR3 has 14 amino acids. In nucleotides, the CDR3 is TGTGCCAGCAGCCTAAGACGACAGCAAGAGACCCAGTACTTC. Amino acid sequence: CASSLRRQQETQYF.

This clonotype has only a few counts. The chain couples TRBV28 to TRBJ2-7, with D maybe TRBD2 (6 bases). V lost 6 bases, J lost 3 bases, and 18 bases lay in between. Per the germline V gene, CDR1 is MDHEN and CDR2 is SYDVKM. The length of the CDR3 is 15 residues. The CDR3 DNA sequence: TGTGCCAGCAGCGGGACTCAGGATTCGAACTACGAGCAGTACTTC. It specifies CASSGTQDSNYEQYF. Looking up the rest from reference TRBV28 and TRBJ2-7 gives the full variable domain: DVKVTQSSRYLVKRTGEKVFLECVQDMDHENMFWYRQDPGLGLRLIYFSYDVKMKEKGDIPEGYSVSREKKERFSLILESASTNQTSMYLCASSGTQDSNYEQYFGPGTRLTVT.

This chain uses TRBV4-2 with TRBJ2-3; no firm D call. This CDR3 contains 15 residues. CDR1 is LGHNA and CDR2 is YNFKEQ in the germline V gene. Trimming cost V 6 bases and J 0 bases, with 13 bases left between them. DNA of the CDR3: TGTGCCAGCAGTCGACTTGATACTAGCACAGATACGCAGTATTTT. It is translated as CASSRLDTSTDTQYF.

The table lists this clonotype with many counts. This chain connects TRBV7-2 to TRBJ1-2; a possible D gene is TRBD1 (5 bases). CDR1 is SGHTA, CDR2 FQGNSA, per germline. Trimming left V 5 bases short and J 8 bases short, with 15 bases between. This CDR3 region has 13 residues. The CDR3 is CASSPGGFGGYTF. DNA for the CDR3: TGTGCCAGCAGCCCTGGGGGGTTCGGGGGCTACACCTTC. Full variable domain (missing parts from reference TRBV7-2 and TRBJ1-2): GAGVSQSPSNKVTEKGKDVELRCDPISGHTALYWYRQSLGQGLEFLIYFQGNSAPDKSGLPSDRFSAERTGGSVSTLTIQRTQQEDSAVYLCASSPGGFGGYTFGSGTRLTVV.

The table lists this clonotype with many counts. The V and J genes are TRBV7-2 and TRBJ2-1; TRBD2 agrees at 10 bases. Trimming took 2 bases from V and 0 from J; bases not matched to a gene: 7. The CDR3 has 18 amino acids. Germline values: CDR1 SGHTA, CDR2 FQGNSA. CDR3 nucleotide sequence: TGTGCCAGCAGCTTATGGCTAGCGGGGGCCTCCTCCTACAATGAGCAGTTCTTC. It is translated as CASSLWLAGASSYNEQFF.

This chain uses TRBV7-2 with TRBJ2-3; D remains ambiguous. The CDR3 has 15 residues. Germline values: CDR1 SGHTA, CDR2 FQGNSA. Trimming removed 4 bases from V and 1 base from J, with 12 bases in between. Here the CDR3 DNA reads TGTGCCAGCAGCTGGGCCGCGGCTCGCACAGATACGCAGTATTTT. Protein: CASSWAAARTDTQYF.

This clonotype was counted ten times or more. The chain is built from TRBV7-9 and TRBJ2-7; the match to TRBD2 covers 7 bases. J was trimmed by 6 bases and V by 7 bases; bases with no gene match: 6. Germline V CDR1 and CDR2: SEHNR, FQNEAQ (reference sequence). This CDR3 contains 12 residues. CDR3 DNA: TGTGCCAGCACCCACGGGGGGACCGAGCAGTACTTC. Translation: CASTHGGTEQYF. Full variable domain (missing parts from reference TRBV7-9 and TRBJ2-7): DTGVSQNPRHKITKRGQNVTFRCDPISEHNRLYWYRQTLGQGPEFLTYFQNEAQLEKSRLLSDRFSAERPKGSFSTLEIQRTEQGDSAMYLCASTHGGTEQYFGPGTRLTVT.

This chain uses TRBV7-2 with TRBJ1-5; D not certain. The V end was cut by 6 bases, the J end by 2 bases, with 8 bases between. Germline values: CDR1 SGHTA, CDR2 FQGNSA. This CDR3 contains 13 residues. The CDR3 loop is CASSGFRNQPQHF. The CDR3 nucleotides read TGTGCCAGCAGTGGTTTCCGCAATCAGCCCCAGCATTTT.

The genes are TRBV10-3 and TRBJ2-2; a weak D match, TRBD2 (5 bases). This CDR3 is built from 16 residues. Germline values: CDR1 ENHRY, CDR2 SYGVKD. Between the trimmed V and J ends, which lost 2 bases and 4 bases, there was a span of 14 bases. CDR3 residues: CAISEQRGNPTGELFF. In nucleotides, the CDR3 is TGTGCCATCAGTGAGCAGCGAGGGAATCCCACCGGGGAGCTGTTTTTT.

The chain employs TRBV2 and TRBJ2-7; tentative D call: TRBD2 (6 bases). CDR3 length: 14 amino acids. Between the trimmed V and J ends, which lost 10 bases and 2 bases, there was a span of 18 bases. Germline CDR1 and CDR2: SNHLY and FYNNEI. Here the CDR3 DNA reads TGTGCCATTACCGGGGGAGACAGAGCCTACGAGCAGTACTTC. Amino acids: CAITGGDRAYEQYF.

In its sample, this clonotype was seen a few times. The CDR3 protein is CASFPRREVNEQYF. The DNA for the CDR3 is TGTGCCAGCTTCCCCCGGCGCGAGGTTAACGAGCAGTACTTC. The V gene is TRBV6-1, the J gene TRBJ2-7, with D uncertain. Germline CDR1 reads MNHNS; CDR2 reads SASEGT. Trimming removed 8 bases at V and 5 bases at J, with 19 bases between. The CDR3 has 14 residues.

The chain joins TRBV6-5 to TRBJ1-4; TRBD1 aligns across 9 bases. Germline V lookup: CDR1 MNHEY, CDR2 SVGAGI. The CDR3 consists of 15 residues. After removal of 2 bases from V and 14 bases from J, the junction contained 12 bases not matched to a gene. CDR3 DNA sequence: TGTGCCAGCAGTTACGCGGGACAGGGTTTAGGGAGGCTGTTTTTT. Protein product: CASSYAGQGLGRLFF.

The CDR3 sequence is CASSRGPAGTYEQYF. The CDR3 DNA follows: TGTGCCAGCAGCCGAGGGCCGGCAGGTACATACGAGCAGTACTTC. The chain links TRBV7-6 to TRBJ2-7; tentatively, D is TRBD2 (5 bases). The CDR3 has 15 residues. Germline assignment: CDR1 SGHVS and CDR2 FNYEAQ. Trimming took off 5 bases at V and 4 bases at J, with 18 bases between the two ends.

This clonotype came up a few times. The V call is TRBV2, the J call TRBJ1-1; D is undetermined. The CDR3 spans 14 residues. Germline loops: CDR1 SNHLY, CDR2 FYNNEI. V lost 2 bases, J lost 1 base, and 8 bases lay in between. The CDR3 DNA reads as TGTGCCAGCAGTGAACGGAGGGCGAACACTGAAGCTTTCTTT. Translated: CASSERRANTEAFF.

This clonotype has a count of ten or more. The rearrangement links TRBV27 to TRBJ2-1; unclear D gene. Germline CDR1 reads MNHEY; CDR2 reads SMNVEV (reference sequence). This CDR3 is built from 14 residues. With 3 bases removed from V and 4 bases from J, the gap between germline ends came to 10 bases. Here the CDR3 reads CASSLQVGYNEQFF. The CDR3 DNA is TGTGCCAGCAGTTTGCAGGTCGGGTACAATGAGCAGTTCTTC.

This clonotype was detected a few times. CDR3 sequence: CAISESIGRTSGYQETQYF. For the CDR3, the DNA is TGTGCCATCAGTGAGTCCATAGGGCGGACTAGCGGGTACCAAGAGACCCAGTACTTC. The chain combines TRBV10-3 with TRBJ2-5, with 11 bases that match TRBD2. The V and J ends lost 0 bases and 0 bases, in that order; junction bases with no gene match: 9. Germline lookup yields CDR1 ENHRY and CDR2 SYGVKD. CDR3 length: 19 residues.

A single count supports this clonotype. The chain links TRBV2 to TRBJ1-6; D perhaps matches TRBD1 (6 bases). CDR1 is SNHLY, CDR2 FYNNEI, per germline. This CDR3 spans 16 amino acids. Between the trimmed V and J ends, which lost 5 bases and 5 bases, there was a span of 16 bases. CDR3 amino acids: CASSNFPGTNNSPLHF. The CDR3 region has the DNA TGTGCCAGCAGTAATTTTCCCGGGACAAATAATTCACCCCTCCACTTT.

A few counts support this clonotype. This chain joins TRBV11-2 and TRBJ1-3, with D possibly TRBD1 on 5 matching bases. CDR3 length: 15 residues. CDR1 and CDR2 from the germline V gene are SGHAT and FQNNGV. Trimming pared 1 base from V and 2 bases from J, leaving 9 bases between. CDR3 region: CASSLGGGTGNTIYF. The CDR3 DNA is TGTGCCAGCAGCTTAGGCGGGGGTACTGGAAACACCATATATTTT. The full variable domain, in which reference TRBV11-2 and TRBJ1-3 provide the parts outside the CDR3, is EAGVAQSPRYKIIEKRQSVAFWCNPISGHATLYWYQQILGQGPKLLIQFQNNGVVDDSQLPKDRFSAERLKGVDSTLKIQPAKLEDSAVYLCASSLGGGTGNTIYFGEGSWLTVV.

There are a few counts of this clonotype. The chain links TRBV6-1 to TRBJ1-2, with unresolved D. This CDR3 has 10 residues. The V end was cut by 8 bases, the J end by 7 bases, with 8 bases between. From germline, CDR1 is MNHNS and CDR2 SASEGT. As DNA, the CDR3 is TGTGCCAGCTCATCAACTGGCTACACCTTC. Its translation: CASSSTGYTF.